The entry below gives a single TCR beta chain sequence along with its context. Antigen unknown. This PCR relied on a set of 60 Vbeta primers and 13 Jbeta primers. The data were produced by immunoSEQ multiplex PCR, yet TCRdb's version contains in-frame clones alone and is incomplete. The sample has tens of thousands of clones, and its top ten clones hold less than 20%. The data stem from a study of cytomegalovirus exposure and HLA in healthy donors. Study outcomes and limitations: Earlier findings revealed that most TCR beta V segments proved productive either about 87% or about 30% of the time.

Germline V CDR1 and CDR2: SGHTA, FQGTGA. V trimming: 0 bases; J trimming: 1 base; junction bases outside the gene matches: 1. The CDR3 covers 15 residues. This chain joins TRBV7-3 and TRBJ2-3; 7 bases align to TRBD2. This TCR derives from a man aged 45 to 65 in good health and CMV-seropositive. Sequenced sample: PBMCs. In DNA, the CDR3 is TGTGCCAGCAGCTTAACTGGGGGGGGCACAGATACGCAGTATTTT. Translated: CASSLTGGGTDTQYF.